The clone carrying this T cell receptor (beta chain) was seen a handful of times. Its antigen is still unknown. RNA served as the template for amplifying TCR beta CDR3 regions. An opening RT-PCR round employed HTBI primers and preceded a second-round multiplex PCR. TCRdb independently ran MiXCR on the multiplex PCR reads; one entry per CDR3 protein. The table includes a few hundred thousand distinct CDR3 sequences, approximately 15% detected once. This sample stems from a study of Graves' ophthalmopathy and Graves' hyperthyroidism. Study findings and constraints: Ophthalmopathy progression prediction by the model yielded a sensitivity of 55% to 71% and a specificity of 72.22%. Blood also held most thyroid clonotypes expanded above 0.001 frequency.

Certain patients, namely those with other autoimmune diseases, uncontrolled infections, pregnancy or lactation, were excluded. CDR3 size: 17 residues. The junction had 5 bases not matched to a gene; V was cut back by 0 bases and J by 0 bases. The clonotype was recovered from a woman aged 18-29 years with stable Graves' hyperthyroidism. The sequenced material came from peripheral blood. The V call is TRBV12-3 or TRBV12-4, the J call TRBJ1-5; 7 nucleotides agree with TRBD1. The CDR3 bases are TGTGCCAGCAGTTTAGCCCAATACAGGGGTAGCAATCAGCCCCAGCATTTT. Protein: CASSLAQYRGSNQPQHF.